The present T cell receptor beta chain was sequenced within a study of T cell changes during pregnancy in multiple sclerosis. This clone was seen a few times. Sequencing used immunoSEQ multiplex PCR; TCRdb keeps in-frame clones, though not all of them. The data show about 83,000 clones, 90% to 95% seen once. The V and J ends lost 1 base and 11 bases respectively, with 12 bases between them. The germline CDR1 and CDR2 sequences are MGHRA and YSYEKL. The CDR3 consists of 13 residues. The V gene is TRBV4-1, the J gene TRBJ1-5; D unresolved. The source is a female donor in good health, serving as a control in a pregnancy study. Some clones in this sample may be carry-over from other donors' samples. The sequences come from PBMCs, collected in the first trimester of pregnancy. The CDR3 DNA is TGCGCCAGCAGCCAAGTTGGAGAGGTCACCCAGCATTTT. Translation gives CASSQVGEVTQHF.